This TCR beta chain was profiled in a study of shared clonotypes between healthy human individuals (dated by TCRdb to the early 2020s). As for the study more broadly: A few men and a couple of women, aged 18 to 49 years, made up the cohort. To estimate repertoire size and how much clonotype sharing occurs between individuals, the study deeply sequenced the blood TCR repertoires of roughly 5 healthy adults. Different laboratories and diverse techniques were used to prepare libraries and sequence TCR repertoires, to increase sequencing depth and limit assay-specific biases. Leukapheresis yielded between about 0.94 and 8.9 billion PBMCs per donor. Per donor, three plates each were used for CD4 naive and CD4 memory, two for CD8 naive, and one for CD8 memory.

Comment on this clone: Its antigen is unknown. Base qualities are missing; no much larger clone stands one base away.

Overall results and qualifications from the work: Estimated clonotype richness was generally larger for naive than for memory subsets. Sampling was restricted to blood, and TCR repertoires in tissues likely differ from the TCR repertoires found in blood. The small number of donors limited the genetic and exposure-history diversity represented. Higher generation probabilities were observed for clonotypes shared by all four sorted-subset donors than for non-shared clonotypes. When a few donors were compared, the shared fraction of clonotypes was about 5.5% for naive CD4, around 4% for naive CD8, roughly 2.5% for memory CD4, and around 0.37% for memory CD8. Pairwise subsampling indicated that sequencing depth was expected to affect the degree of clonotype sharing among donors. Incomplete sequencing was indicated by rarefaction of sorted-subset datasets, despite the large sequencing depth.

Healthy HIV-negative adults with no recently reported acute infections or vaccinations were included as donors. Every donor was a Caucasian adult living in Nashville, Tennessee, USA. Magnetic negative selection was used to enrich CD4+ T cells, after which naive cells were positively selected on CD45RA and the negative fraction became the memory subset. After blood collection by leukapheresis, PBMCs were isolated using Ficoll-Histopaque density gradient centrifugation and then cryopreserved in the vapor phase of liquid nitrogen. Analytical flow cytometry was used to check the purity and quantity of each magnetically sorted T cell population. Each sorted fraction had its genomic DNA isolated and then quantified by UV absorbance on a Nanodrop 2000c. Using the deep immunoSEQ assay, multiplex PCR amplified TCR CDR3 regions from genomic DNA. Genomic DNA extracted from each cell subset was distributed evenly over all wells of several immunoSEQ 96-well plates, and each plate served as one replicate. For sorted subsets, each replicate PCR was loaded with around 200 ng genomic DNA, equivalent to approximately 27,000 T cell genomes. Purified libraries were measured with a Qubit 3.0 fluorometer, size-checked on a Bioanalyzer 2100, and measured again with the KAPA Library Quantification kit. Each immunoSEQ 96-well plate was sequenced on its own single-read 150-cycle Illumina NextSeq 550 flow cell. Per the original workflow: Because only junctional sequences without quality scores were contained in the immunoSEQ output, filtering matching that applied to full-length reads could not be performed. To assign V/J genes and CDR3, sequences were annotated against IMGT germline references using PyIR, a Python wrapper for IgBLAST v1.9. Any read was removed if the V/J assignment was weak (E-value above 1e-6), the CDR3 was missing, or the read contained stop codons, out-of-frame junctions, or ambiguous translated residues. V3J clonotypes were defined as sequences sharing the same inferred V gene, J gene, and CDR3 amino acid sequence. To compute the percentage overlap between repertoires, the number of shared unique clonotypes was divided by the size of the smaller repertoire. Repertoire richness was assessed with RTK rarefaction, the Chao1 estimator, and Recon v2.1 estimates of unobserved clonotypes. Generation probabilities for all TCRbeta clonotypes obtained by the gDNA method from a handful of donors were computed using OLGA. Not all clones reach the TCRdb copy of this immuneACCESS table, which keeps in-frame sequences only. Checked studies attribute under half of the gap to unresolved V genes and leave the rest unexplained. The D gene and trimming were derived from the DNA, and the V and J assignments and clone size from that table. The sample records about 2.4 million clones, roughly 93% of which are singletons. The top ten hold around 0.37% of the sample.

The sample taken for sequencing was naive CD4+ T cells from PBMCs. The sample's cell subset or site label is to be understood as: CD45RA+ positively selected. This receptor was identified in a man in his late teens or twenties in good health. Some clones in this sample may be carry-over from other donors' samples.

CDR3 protein: CASGGTGEFYEQYF. In nucleotide form, the sequence is TGTGCCAGCGGAGGGACAGGGGAATTCTACGAGCAGTACTTC. The rearranged segments are TRBV28 and TRBJ2-7; TRBD1 aligns with 10 central bases. The CDR3 runs 14 amino acids, cysteine and phenylalanine included. Just the 42-base CDR3 DNA is kept, in frame starting at base 1. The germline V gene provides CDR1 MDHEN and CDR2 SYDVKM. Relative to germline, V is missing 8 bases and J is missing 3 bases, with 7 bases of the junction outside any gene match.